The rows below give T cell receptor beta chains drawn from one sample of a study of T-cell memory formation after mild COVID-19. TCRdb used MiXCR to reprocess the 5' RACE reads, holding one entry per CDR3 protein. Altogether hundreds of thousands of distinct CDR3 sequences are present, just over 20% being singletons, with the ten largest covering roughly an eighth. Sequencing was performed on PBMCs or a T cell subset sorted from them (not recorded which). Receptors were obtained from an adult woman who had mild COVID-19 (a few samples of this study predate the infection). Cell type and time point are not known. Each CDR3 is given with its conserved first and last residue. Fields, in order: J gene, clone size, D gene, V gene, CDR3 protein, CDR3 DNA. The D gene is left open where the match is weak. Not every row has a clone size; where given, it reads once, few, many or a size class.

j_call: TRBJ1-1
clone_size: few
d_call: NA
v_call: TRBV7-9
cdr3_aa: CASSLGGALFQAFF
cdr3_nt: TGTGCCAGCAGCTTAGGAGGGGCCCTCTTTCAAGCTTTCTTT

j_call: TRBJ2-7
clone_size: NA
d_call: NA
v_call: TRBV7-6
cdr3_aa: CASSPAGNHEQYF
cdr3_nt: TGTGCCAGCAGCCCCGCGGGGAACCACGAGCAGTACTTC

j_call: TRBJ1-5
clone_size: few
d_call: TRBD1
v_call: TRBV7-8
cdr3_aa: CASSSQGLVGQPQHF
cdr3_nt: TGTGCCAGCAGCTCACAGGGGCTCGTGGGTCAGCCCCAGCATTTT

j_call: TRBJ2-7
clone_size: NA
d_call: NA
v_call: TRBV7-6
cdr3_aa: CASSLEGAQYF
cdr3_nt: TGTGCCAGCAGCTTAGAAGGTGCGCAGTACTTC

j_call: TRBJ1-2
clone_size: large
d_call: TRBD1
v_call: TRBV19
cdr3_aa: CASTSYRDRIHYGYTF
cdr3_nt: TGTGCCAGTACCTCTTACCGGGACAGAATACACTATGGCTACACCTTC

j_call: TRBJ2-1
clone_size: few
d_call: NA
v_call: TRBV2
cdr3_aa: CASSELRDRDEQFF
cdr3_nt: TGTGCCAGCAGTGAACTCCGGGACCGAGATGAGCAGTTCTTC

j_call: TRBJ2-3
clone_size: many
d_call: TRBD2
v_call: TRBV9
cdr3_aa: CASTSGGDPSTDTQYF
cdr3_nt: TGTGCCAGTACTAGCGGGGGTGACCCTAGCACAGATACGCAGTATTTT

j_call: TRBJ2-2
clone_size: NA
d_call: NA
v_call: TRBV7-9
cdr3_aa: CASSVIGGVTGELFF
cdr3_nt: TGTGCCAGCAGCGTGATCGGCGGGGTGACCGGGGAGCTGTTTTTT

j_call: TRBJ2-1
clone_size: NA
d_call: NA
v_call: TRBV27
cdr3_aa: CASSLNRGGNEQFF
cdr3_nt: TGTGCCAGCAGTTTAAACCGGGGCGGGAATGAGCAGTTCTTC

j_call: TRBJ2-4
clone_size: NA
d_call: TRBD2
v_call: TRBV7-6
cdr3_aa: CASSLVPSGSKPNIQYF
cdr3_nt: TGTGCCAGCAGCTTAGTCCCTAGCGGGAGTAAGCCAAACATTCAGTACTTC

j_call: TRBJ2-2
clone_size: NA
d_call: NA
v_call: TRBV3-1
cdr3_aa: CASSQFILGELFF
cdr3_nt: TGTGCCAGCAGCCAGTTTATTCTAGGGGAGCTGTTTTTT

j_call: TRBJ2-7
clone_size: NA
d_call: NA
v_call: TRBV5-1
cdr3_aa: CASSFTLDPGEQYF
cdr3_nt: TGCGCCAGCAGCTTTACGCTAGATCCAGGCGAGCAGTACTTC

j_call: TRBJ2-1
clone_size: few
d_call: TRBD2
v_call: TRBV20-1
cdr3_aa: CSATKRTSGNNEQFF
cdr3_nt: TGCAGTGCTACGAAACGGACTAGCGGGAACAATGAGCAGTTCTTC

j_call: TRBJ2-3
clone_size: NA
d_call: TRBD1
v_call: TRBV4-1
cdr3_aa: CASSQEGQGNTDTQYF
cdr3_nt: TGCGCCAGCAGCCAAGAGGGACAGGGGAACACAGATACGCAGTATTTT

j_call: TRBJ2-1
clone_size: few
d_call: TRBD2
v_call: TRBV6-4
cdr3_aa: CASSNSPGLVNEQFF
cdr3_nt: TGTGCCAGCAGTAACTCACCGGGACTAGTCAATGAGCAGTTCTTC

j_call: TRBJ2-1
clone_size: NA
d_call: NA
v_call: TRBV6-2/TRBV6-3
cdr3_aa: CASSSVGGVSYNEQFF
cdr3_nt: TGTGCCAGCAGTTCGGTGGGGGGCGTCTCCTACAATGAGCAGTTCTTC

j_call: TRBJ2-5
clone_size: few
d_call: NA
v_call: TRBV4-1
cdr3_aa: CASSQEDGGRETQYF
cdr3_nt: TGCGCCAGCAGCCAAGAAGATGGGGGGCGCGAGACCCAGTACTTC

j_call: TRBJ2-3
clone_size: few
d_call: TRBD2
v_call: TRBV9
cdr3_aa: CASSVATPRTRLTSTDTQYF
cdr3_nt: TGTGCCAGCAGCGTAGCTACCCCCCGGACTAGACTAACTAGCACAGATACGCAGTATTTT

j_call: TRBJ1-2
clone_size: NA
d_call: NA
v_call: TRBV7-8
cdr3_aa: CASSPSDSTNYGYTF
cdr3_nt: TGTGCCAGCAGCCCCTCGGACAGCACTAACTATGGCTACACCTTC

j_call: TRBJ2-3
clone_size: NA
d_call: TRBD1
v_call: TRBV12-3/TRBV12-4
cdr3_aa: CASSHGQEADTQYF
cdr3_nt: TGTGCCAGCAGTCACGGACAGGAGGCAGATACGCAGTATTTT

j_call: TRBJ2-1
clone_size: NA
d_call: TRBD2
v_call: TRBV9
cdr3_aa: CASSAGGLAGVYEQFF
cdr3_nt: TGTGCCAGCAGCGCGGGGGGACTAGCGGGGGTATATGAGCAGTTCTTC

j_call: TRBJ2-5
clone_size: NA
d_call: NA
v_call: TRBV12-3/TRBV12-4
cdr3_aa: CASSTSGTQYF
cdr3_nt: TGTGCCAGCAGTACCTCGGGGACCCAGTACTTC

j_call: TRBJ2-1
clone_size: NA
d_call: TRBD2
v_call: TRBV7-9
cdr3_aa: CASSLRAGGPYNEQFF
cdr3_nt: TGTGCCAGCAGCTTACGGGCGGGAGGGCCCTACAATGAGCAGTTCTTC

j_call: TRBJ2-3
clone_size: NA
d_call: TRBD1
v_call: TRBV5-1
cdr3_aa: CASSLGQGHADTQYF
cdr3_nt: TGCGCCAGCAGCCTCGGACAGGGGCACGCAGATACGCAGTATTTT

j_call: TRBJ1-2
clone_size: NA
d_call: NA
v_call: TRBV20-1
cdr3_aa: CSARDRTSDYGYTF
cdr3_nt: TGCAGTGCTAGAGACCGGACGTCGGACTATGGCTACACCTTC

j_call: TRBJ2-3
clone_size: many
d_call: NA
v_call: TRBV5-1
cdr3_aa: CASSLSWGGGTDTQYF
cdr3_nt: TGCGCCAGCAGCTTGTCGTGGGGCGGCGGCACAGATACGCAGTATTTT

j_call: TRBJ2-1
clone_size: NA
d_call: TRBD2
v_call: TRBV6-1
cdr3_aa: CASSEQTSGRWYEQFF
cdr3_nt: TGTGCCAGCAGTGAACAGACTAGCGGGAGGTGGTATGAGCAGTTCTTC

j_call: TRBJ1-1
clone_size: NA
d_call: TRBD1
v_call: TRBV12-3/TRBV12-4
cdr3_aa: CASSRPTGSLNTEAFF
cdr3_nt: TGTGCCAGCAGCCGTCCGACAGGGTCGCTCAACACTGAAGCTTTCTTT

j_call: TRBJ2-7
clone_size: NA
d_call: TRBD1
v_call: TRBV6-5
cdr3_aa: CASRETGRYEQYF
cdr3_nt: TGTGCCAGCAGGGAGACAGGGCGCTACGAGCAGTACTTC

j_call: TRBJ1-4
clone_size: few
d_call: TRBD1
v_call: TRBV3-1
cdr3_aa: CASSDRVTNEKLFF
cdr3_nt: TGTGCCAGCAGCGACAGGGTAACTAATGAAAAACTGTTTTTT

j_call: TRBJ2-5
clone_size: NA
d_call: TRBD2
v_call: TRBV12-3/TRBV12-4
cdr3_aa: CASSFPASGEETQYF
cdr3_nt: TGTGCCAGCAGTTTTCCTGCTAGCGGGGAAGAGACCCAGTACTTC

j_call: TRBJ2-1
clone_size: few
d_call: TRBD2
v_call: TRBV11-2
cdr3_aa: CASSYLSGSYNEQFF
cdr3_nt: TGTGCCAGCAGCTACCTGAGCGGGAGTTACAATGAGCAGTTCTTC

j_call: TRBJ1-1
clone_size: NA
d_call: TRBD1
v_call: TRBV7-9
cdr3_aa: CASSLPRDRLMNTEAFF
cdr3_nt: TGTGCCAGCAGCCTTCCCCGGGACAGGCTCATGAACACTGAAGCTTTCTTT

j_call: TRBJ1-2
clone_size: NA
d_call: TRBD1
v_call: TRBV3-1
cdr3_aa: CASSRGTENYGYTF
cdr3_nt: TGTGCCAGCAGCCGAGGGACAGAGAACTATGGCTACACCTTC

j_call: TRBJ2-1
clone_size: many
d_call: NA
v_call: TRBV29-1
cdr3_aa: CSVWSGTPFF
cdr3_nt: TGCAGCGTTTGGTCCGGGACCCCGTTCTTC

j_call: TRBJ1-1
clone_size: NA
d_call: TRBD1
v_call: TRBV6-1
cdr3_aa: CASTRGLRATEAFF
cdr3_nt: TGTGCCAGCACTAGGGGGCTAAGGGCCACTGAAGCTTTCTTT

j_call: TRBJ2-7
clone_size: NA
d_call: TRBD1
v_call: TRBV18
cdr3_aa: CASSKLGQGSYEQYF
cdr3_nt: TGTGCCAGCTCCAAATTGGGACAGGGCTCCTACGAGCAGTACTTC

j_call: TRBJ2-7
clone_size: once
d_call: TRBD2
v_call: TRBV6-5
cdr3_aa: CASSSAGGFSYEQYF
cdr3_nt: TGTGCCAGCAGTTCCGCGGGGGGATTCTCCTACGAGCAGTACTTC